This passage covers 2 T cell receptor beta chains from one sample sequenced in a study of cytomegalovirus exposure and HLA in healthy donors. Sequenced by immunoSEQ multiplex PCR; TCRdb stores in-frame clones only, minus some. This table has some 230,000 clones, about 93% appearing once. Sequencing used PBMCs. The receptor source for this set is a woman aged 18-35 years in good health and CMV-seronegative.

The chain joins TRBV28 to TRBJ2-7; no definite D call. CDR1 and CDR2 from the germline V gene are MDHEN and SYDVKM. V lost 3 bases, J lost 0 bases, and 9 bases lay in between. The CDR3 consists of 14 residues. The DNA of the CDR3 is TGTGCCAGCAGTTTTGGGCAAGCCTCCTACGAGCAGTACTTC. It specifies CASSFGQASYEQYF.

The chain carries TRBV5-1 and TRBJ1-5, with D possibly TRBD1 on 5 matching bases. From germline, CDR1 is SGHRS and CDR2 YFSETQ. Between the trimmed V and J ends, which lost 4 bases and 5 bases, there was a span of 13 bases. The CDR3 has 14 residues. The CDR3 loop is CASSPGGADQPQHF. As DNA, the CDR3 is TGCGCCAGCAGCCCCGGAGGGGCGGATCAGCCCCAGCATTTT. Filled out from reference TRBV5-1 and TRBJ1-5, the complete variable domain reads KAGVTQTPRYLIKTRGQQVTLSCSPISGHRSVSWYQQTPGQGLQFLFEYFSETQRNKGNFPGRFSGRQFSNSRSEMNVSTLELGDSALYLCASSPGGADQPQHFGDGTRLSIL.